Listed here are 13 T cell receptor beta chains from one sample, sequenced in a study of chemoradiotherapy in HPV16-positive cancers. Clones were sequenced by immunoSEQ multiplex PCR, and TCRdb holds only the in-frame ones, with some missing. The profile shows fewer than 30,000 clones, about 89% of them singletons. Sequencing was performed on blood, taken from a patient who underwent chemoradiotherapy. Source of these receptors: a human donor with HPV-associated anogenital cancer.

The chain recombines TRBV4-2 with TRBJ1-2; TRBD1 matches at 10 bases. The CDR3 has 18 residues. V was pared by 0 bases and J by 4 bases, with 11 bases of the junction left unmatched. Germline assignment: CDR1 LGHNA and CDR2 YNFKEQ. CDR3: CASSQDRGQGLFFYGYTF. CDR3 DNA sequence: TGTGCCAGCAGCCAAGATAGGGGACAGGGGCTATTTTTCTATGGCTACACCTTC.

J is TRBJ2-7 and V is TRBV18; TRBD2 aligns across 9 bases. The CDR3 is 15 amino acids. Germline V CDR1 and CDR2: KGHSH, LQKENI. Trimming removed 5 bases from V and 3 bases from J; junction bases left unmatched: 8. The CDR3 region is CASSNLAGDFYEQYF. The CDR3 DNA sequence: TGTGCCAGCTCAAATTTAGCGGGAGACTTCTACGAGCAGTACTTC.

In nucleotides, the CDR3 is TGTGCCAGCAGCTTAAGTAGCGTGAACACCGGGGAGCTGTTTTTT. Its translation: CASSLSSVNTGELFF. This chain links TRBV7-8 with TRBJ2-2, with TRBD2 as a possible D gene (5 bases). The CDR3 spans 15 residues. Germline CDR1 reads SGHVS; CDR2 reads FQNEAQ. Trimming cost V 2 bases and J 1 base, with 8 bases left between them.

This chain joins TRBV7-9 and TRBJ1-3; no clear D gene. CDR1 is SEHNR, CDR2 FQNEAQ, per germline (reference sequence). This CDR3 has 14 amino acids. The ends were cut back, 1 base at V and 2 bases at J, with 6 bases in the middle. CDR3 in DNA: TGTGCCAGCAGCTTAGGAGGGACTGGAAACACCATATATTTT. Translated: CASSLGGTGNTIYF. The full variable domain, its missing parts supplied by reference TRBV7-9 and TRBJ1-3, is DTGVSQNPRHKITKRGQNVTFRCDPISEHNRLYWYRQTLGQGPEFLTYFQNEAQLEKSRLLSDRFSAERPKGSFSTLEIQRTEQGDSAMYLCASSLGGTGNTIYFGEGSWLTVV.

This rearrangement joins TRBV7-8 to TRBJ1-5, with a tentative D call TRBD1 (5 bases). The CDR3 spans 14 residues. From germline, CDR1 is SGHVS and CDR2 FQNEAQ. V was pared by 2 bases and J by 2 bases, with 7 bases between. CDR3 amino acids: CASSLRGGNQPQHF. For the CDR3, the DNA is TGTGCCAGCAGCTTACGAGGGGGCAATCAGCCCCAGCATTTT.

The chain has TRBV7-9 and TRBJ2-1; 15 nucleotides agree with TRBD2. V dropped 5 bases and J dropped 7; count of bases not matched to a gene: 3. CDR3 length: 15 amino acids. Germline CDR1 SEHNR, CDR2 FQNEAQ (reference sequence). DNA for the CDR3: TGTGCCAGCAGCGAAGGACTAGCGGGGGGGAATGAGCAGTTCTTC. Encoded protein: CASSEGLAGGNEQFF.

The chain links TRBV11-3 to TRBJ2-2; TRBD1 agrees at 9 bases. The V and J ends lost 5 bases and 6 bases, in that order; junction bases with no gene match: 7. The CDR3 consists of 15 residues. Per the germline V gene, CDR1 is SGHNT and CDR2 is YENEEA. This chain's CDR3 is CASSPQGAGSGELFF. CDR3 bases: TGTGCCAGCAGCCCACAGGGGGCAGGTTCCGGGGAGCTGTTTTTT.

The chain couples TRBV27 to TRBJ2-7; 10 nucleotides match TRBD1. CDR3 length equals 15 residues. CDR1 is MNHEY, CDR2 SMNVEV, per germline (reference sequence). The J segment lost 6 bases and the V segment lost 6 bases, leaving 11 bases of the junction unmatched. The DNA for the CDR3 is TGTGCCAGCAGCCGTTATGCGACAGGGGGCTTCGAGCAGTACTTC. This sequence encodes CASSRYATGGFEQYF.

This chain links TRBV29-1 with TRBJ2-7; 10 bases agree with TRBD1. CDR3 size: 14 residues. Germline CDR1 is SQVTM and CDR2 is ANQGSEA. Trimming took 4 bases from V and 3 from J; bases not matched to a gene: 6. The CDR3 loop reads CSVAGDRGGYEQYF. CDR3 nucleotides: TGCAGCGTTGCTGGGGACAGGGGAGGCTACGAGCAGTACTTC.

This clone was detected only once. V and J are TRBV25-1 and TRBJ2-2, with D possibly TRBD2 on 6 matching bases. The CDR3 totals 16 residues. From germline, CDR1 is MGHDK and CDR2 SYGVNS. Trimming cost V 1 base and J 0 bases, with 9 bases left between them. CDR3 sequence: CASSELRGSNTGELFF. CDR3 nucleotides: TGTGCCAGCAGTGAATTGCGGGGTTCGAACACCGGGGAGCTGTTTTTT.

The count of this clone is one. CDR3 amino acids: CASSPRGTEAFF. The CDR3 bases are TGTGCCAGCAGCCCAAGGGGGACGGAAGCTTTCTTT. The chain links TRBV7-6 to TRBJ1-1, with D possibly matching TRBD1 (6 bases). V was clipped by 5 bases and J by 8 bases, with 12 bases between them. The CDR3 is 12 amino acids. Germline V lookup: CDR1 SGHVS, CDR2 FNYEAQ. The variable domain in full, with the rest retrieved from reference TRBV7-6 and TRBJ1-1, is GAGVSQSPRYKVTKRGQDVALRCDPISGHVSLYWYRQALGQGPEFLTYFNYEAQQDKSGLPNDRFSAERPEGSISTLTIQRTEQRDSAMYRCASSPRGTEAFFGQGTRLTVV.

The CDR3 DNA sequence: TGTGCCAGCTCACCACCGTTTCCTTCGCAAGAGACCCAGTACTTC. Its protein is CASSPPFPSQETQYF. V and J are TRBV18 and TRBJ2-5; D gene ambiguous. V was shortened by 0 bases and J by 2 bases, with 10 bases between the two germline ends. In germline, CDR1 is KGHSH, CDR2 LQKENI. CDR3 length equals 15 residues. Looking up the rest from reference TRBV18 and TRBJ2-5 gives the full variable domain: NAGVMQNPRHLVRRRGQEARLRCSPMKGHSHVYWYRQLPEEGLKFMVYLQKENIIDESGMPKERFSAEFPKEGPSILRIQQVVRGDSAAYFCASSPPFPSQETQYFGPGTRLLVL.

A single count supports this clone. The chain links TRBV4-2 to TRBJ1-2; no clear D. Trimming cost V 0 bases and J 10 bases, with 15 bases left between them. This CDR3 has 14 amino acids. Per the germline V gene, CDR1 is LGHNA and CDR2 is YNFKEQ. CDR3 residues: CASSQDYGLMDYTF. CDR3 bases: TGTGCCAGCAGCCAAGATTACGGCCTGATGGACTACACCTTC.